This entry describes one T cell receptor (beta chain). Its antigen is currently unknown. The data were taken from a study of cytomegalovirus exposure and HLA in healthy donors. The CDR3 totals 16 residues. Germline trimming cut 5 bases from V and 2 bases from J; bases unmatched to any gene: 10. Per the germline V gene, CDR1 is SEHNR and CDR2 is FQNEAQ (reference sequence). The PCR made use of 60 Vbeta and 13 Jbeta primers. TCRdb's table, derived via immunoSEQ multiplex PCR, lists solely in-frame clones and lacks some. The sample records 90,000 or so clones, about 80% being singletons. The study, taken as a whole, reports: A likely sequencing artifact accounted for one observed cluster of highly shared sequence variants.

The rearrangement uses TRBV7-9 and TRBJ2-5; 8 positions agree with TRBD1. Source material: PBMCs. The TCR comes from a woman between 50 and 59 years old in good health and CMV-seropositive. The CDR3 bases are TGTGCCAGCAGCCACCCGCTTGGGACAGGACAAGAGACCCAGTACTTC. Translated, it gives CASSHPLGTGQETQYF.